This record concerns one T cell receptor (beta chain) sequence. Its specificity is unknown. This specimen belongs to a study of cytomegalovirus exposure and HLA in healthy donors. Findings and caveats of the study: A later analysis found common viral pathogens apparently linked to several of the most significant clusters. The likely explanation for a cluster of highly shared sequence variants was sequencing artifact. Many donors carried some public TCRs, although rarity characterized most TCR sequences.

Germline V gene sequence: CDR1 SGHAT, CDR2 FQNNGV. V gave up 1 base and J gave up 7 bases, with 10 bases separating them. The CDR3 is made up of 14 amino acids. Primers for the PCR totalled 60 Vbeta and 13 Jbeta. Per the authors' pipeline: A later analysis tallied approximately 87 million unique TCR beta chains, approximately 11 million of them shared. The repertoire was sequenced with immunoSEQ multiplex PCR; TCRdb's copy has only in-frame clones and lacks some. V and J calls plus clone size are reproduced from that table; the DNA served to infer D and trimming. The data show under 50,000 clones, approximately 67% seen once.

The clonotype originates from a young man in good health and CMV-seronegative. Sequencing was carried out using PBMCs. This chain uses TRBV11-2 with TRBJ2-2, with unresolved D. DNA of the CDR3: TGTGCCAGCAGCTTAGTATTAAGCGTCGGGGAGCTGTTTTTT. Protein product: CASSLVLSVGELFF.